One and the same sample provided the 27 T cell receptor beta chains below, sequenced in a study of cytomegalovirus exposure and HLA in healthy donors. 13 Jbeta primers and 60 Vbeta primers were used for the PCR. The protocol was immunoSEQ multiplex PCR, while the TCRdb copy is restricted to in-frame clones and leaves out a portion. The top ten clones hold 2.9% of a sample with around 190,000 clones, roughly 80% of them seen once. The sample comprised PBMCs. The receptors here all came from a woman aged 30 to 39 in good health and CMV-seronegative.

The chain recombines TRBV6-4 with TRBJ1-1; TRBD1 matches 7 bases. V lost 3 bases and J lost 8; bases outside the gene matches: 12. CDR1 MRHNA and CDR2 SNTAGT come from the germline V gene. The CDR3 has 15 residues. CDR3: CASSDSAGTAKEAFF. The CDR3 nucleotides are TGTGCCAGCAGTGATTCTGCCGGGACAGCCAAAGAAGCTTTCTTT.

The gene calls are TRBV2 and TRBJ2-7, with 9 bases aligning to TRBD1. V trimming: 5 bases; J trimming: 5 bases; junction bases outside the gene matches: 7. Germline V gene lookup returns CDR1 SNHLY and CDR2 FYNNEI. CDR3 length equals 14 residues. The CDR3 sequence: CASSTGTGFDEQYF. The CDR3, as DNA: TGTGCCAGCAGTACCGGGACAGGGTTCGACGAGCAGTACTTC.

A few counts support this clone. The rearrangement links TRBV7-9 to TRBJ1-4, with 7 bases matching TRBD1. V dropped 1 base and J dropped 8; count of bases not matched to a gene: 7. Germline loops: CDR1 SEHNR, CDR2 FQNEAQ (reference sequence). The CDR3 loop spans 15 amino acids. The CDR3 DNA follows: TGTGCCAGCAGCTTAGATACAGGGGTTAAAGAAAAACTGTTTTTT. Its protein is CASSLDTGVKEKLFF.

The table lists this clone with a few counts. This chain uses TRBV5-1 with TRBJ1-1, with TRBD1 matching over 7 bases. The CDR3 has 14 amino acids. CDR1 and CDR2 from the germline V gene are SGHRS and YFSETQ. After removal of 4 bases from V and 1 base from J, the junction contained 4 bases not matched to a gene. This chain's CDR3 is CASSPQGRNTEAFF. CDR3 DNA: TGCGCCAGCAGCCCACAGGGGAGGAACACTGAAGCTTTCTTT.

The rearrangement uses TRBV19 and TRBJ1-2, with a weak D call TRBD1 (6 bases). The CDR3 is made up of 14 amino acids. Trimming removed 3 bases from V and 3 bases from J, with 11 bases in between. The germline V gene encodes CDR1 LNHDA and CDR2 SQIVND (reference sequence). The CDR3 coding sequence is TGTGCCAGTAGTATCGGGGGGCTGGACTATGGCTACACCTTC. Its protein product is CASSIGGLDYGYTF.

The J gene is TRBJ2-7, the V gene TRBV11-3, with D perhaps matching TRBD2 (7 bases). The germline CDR1 and CDR2 sequences are SGHNT and YENEEA. The CDR3 length is 15 residues. V lost 5 bases, J lost 5 bases, and 19 bases lay in between. Here the CDR3 DNA reads TGTGCCAGCAGCCCGGGGGCAGCGGGGTCGAACGAGCAGTACTTC. It translates to CASSPGAAGSNEQYF. Looking up the rest from reference TRBV11-3 and TRBJ2-7 gives the full variable domain: EAGVVQSPRYKIIEKKQPVAFWCNPISGHNTLYWYLQNLGQGPELLIRYENEEAVDDSQLPKDRFSAERLKGVDSTLKIQPAELGDSAVYLCASSPGAAGSNEQYFGPGTRLTVT.

This chain connects TRBV2 to TRBJ2-5; TRBD1 matches at 10 bases. The CDR3 is made up of 15 amino acids. CDR1 and CDR2 from the germline V gene are SNHLY and FYNNEI. V lost 8 bases to trimming and J lost 0 bases; unmatched junction nucleotides: 6. The CDR3 reads CASGGGQGNQETQYF. The CDR3, as DNA: TGTGCCAGCGGGGGGGGACAGGGGAACCAAGAGACCCAGTACTTC. Full variable domain (remainder filled in from reference TRBV2 and TRBJ2-5): EPEVTQTPSHQVTQMGQEVILRCVPISNHLYFYWYRQILGQKVEFLVSFYNNEISEKSEIFDDQFSVERPDGSNFTLKIRSTKLEDSAMYFCASGGGQGNQETQYFGPGTRLLVL.

This clone has just a few counts. This chain connects TRBV5-1 to TRBJ1-1, with D tentatively TRBD1 (6 bases). Germline CDR1 reads SGHRS; CDR2 reads YFSETQ. The CDR3 runs 15 residues. Trimming took 0 bases from V and 4 from J, leaving 13 bases between them. CDR3: CASSLGGQGSTEAFF. DNA of the CDR3: TGCGCCAGCAGCTTGGGGGGCCAGGGGTCCACTGAAGCTTTCTTT.

As DNA, the CDR3 is TGCGCCAGCAGCCCCCGACATCGACTAGCGGGGGCGAAGCGCCAAGAGACCCAGTACTTC. Amino acid sequence: CASSPRHRLAGAKRQETQYF. The genes are TRBV5-1 and TRBJ2-5, with 12 bases fitting TRBD2. The CDR3 has 20 amino acids. V gave up 4 bases and J gave up 1 base; unmatched junction bases: 17. Germline V lookup: CDR1 SGHRS, CDR2 YFSETQ.

This clone was counted between two and nine times. This chain links TRBV30 with TRBJ1-2; tentatively, D is TRBD1 (6 bases). V was clipped by 0 bases and J by 6 bases, with 14 bases between them. Germline values: CDR1 GTSNPN, CDR2 SVGIG (reference sequence). The CDR3 runs to 14 residues. The CDR3 loop is CAWSVAQGINGYTF. As DNA, the CDR3 is TGTGCCTGGAGTGTAGCACAGGGAATCAATGGCTACACCTTC.

V is TRBV18 and J is TRBJ1-4; 7 nucleotides line up with TRBD1. Germline CDR1 is KGHSH and CDR2 is LQKENI. The V gene end was trimmed by 3 bases and the J gene end by 3 bases; junction bases not matched to a gene: 19. The CDR3 has 20 residues. The CDR3 nucleotides read TGTGCCAGCTCACCGGGTTTTATCCTCTCTCGGGACAGCTCTAATGAAAAACTGTTTTTT. Translated, it gives CASSPGFILSRDSSNEKLFF.

This rearrangement joins TRBV19 to TRBJ2-2, with 7 bases lining up with TRBD2. Trimming took 1 base from V and 5 from J; bases not matched to a gene: 7. Germline CDR1 is LNHDA and CDR2 is SQIVND (reference sequence). The CDR3 has 16 residues. For the CDR3, the DNA is TGTGCCAGTAGTATAGGTGCCGGGGGAGGGACCGGGGAGCTGTTTTTT. It encodes CASSIGAGGGTGELFF.

CDR3 in DNA: TGTGCCAGCAGTGAGGATGGTGGGAGGCCCCAGCATTTT. It codes for CASSEDGGRPQHF. J is TRBJ1-5 and V is TRBV6-4; no reliable D call. The V and J ends lost 3 bases and 9 bases respectively, with 12 bases between them. CDR1 and CDR2 from the germline V gene are MRHNA and SNTAGT. CDR3 length: 13 amino acids.

CDR3 loop: CASGGLAGGTGELFF. CDR3 nucleotide sequence: TGTGCCAGTGGGGGACTAGCGGGGGGTACCGGGGAGCTGTTTTTT. The J gene is TRBJ2-2, the V gene TRBV19; 15 bases agree with TRBD2. Trimming took 8 bases from V and 5 from J; bases not matched to a gene: 3. The germline CDR1 and CDR2 sequences are LNHDA and SQIVND (reference sequence). CDR3 size: 15 residues.

The V call is TRBV27, the J call TRBJ2-1; unclear D gene. The germline V gene has CDR1 MNHEY and CDR2 SMNVEV (reference sequence). Trimming shortened V by 2 bases and J by 0 bases, and 8 bases separated the two germline ends. The CDR3 consists of 15 residues. The CDR3 protein is CASSLDTSSYNEQFF. The CDR3 bases are TGTGCCAGCAGTTTAGACACGAGCTCCTACAATGAGCAGTTCTTC.

The chain links TRBV5-6 to TRBJ1-5; D remains unclear. This CDR3 comprises 12 residues. CDR1 is SGHDT, CDR2 YYEEEE, per germline. V was trimmed by 1 base and J by 7 bases, leaving 6 bases between them. The CDR3 DNA reads as TGTGCCAGCAGCTTGTACAGACAGCCCCAGCATTTT. Amino acids: CASSLYRQPQHF.

This clone was observed a handful of times. The chain recombines TRBV5-1 with TRBJ2-1, with 14 bases fitting TRBD2. The trim removed 0 bases at V and 6 bases at J, leaving 2 bases unmatched. Germline loops: CDR1 SGHRS, CDR2 YFSETQ. The CDR3 spans 16 residues. CDR3 coding DNA: TGCGCCAGCAGCTTGGAGGGACTAGCGGGAGTCAATGAGCAGTTCTTC. Its protein product is CASSLEGLAGVNEQFF.

J is TRBJ1-2 and V is TRBV7-8, with 7 bases matching TRBD1. J was trimmed by 8 bases and V by 4 bases; bases with no gene match: 7. Germline CDR1 SGHVS, CDR2 FQNEAQ. This CDR3 contains 13 residues. The CDR3 reads CASSSDRVDGYTF. For the CDR3, the DNA is TGTGCCAGCAGCTCAGACAGGGTTGACGGCTACACCTTC.

This clone was seen once. The rearrangement links TRBV5-4 to TRBJ2-1; TRBD2 agrees at 8 bases. The CDR3 totals 15 residues. J was trimmed by 9 bases and V by 3 bases; bases with no gene match: 11. In germline, CDR1 is SGHNT, CDR2 YYREEE (reference sequence). The CDR3 DNA sequence: TGTGCCAGCAGCTCCGCGGGACTAGGACGGATTGAGCAGTTCTTC. Its translation: CASSSAGLGRIEQFF.

The gene calls are TRBV18 and TRBJ1-3; TRBD1 might be the D (6 bases). This CDR3 comprises 15 residues. With 6 bases removed from V and 2 bases from J, the gap between germline ends came to 14 bases. In germline, CDR1 is KGHSH, CDR2 LQKENI. The CDR3 is CASSEEQGTGNTIYF. For the CDR3, the DNA is TGTGCCAGCTCGGAGGAACAGGGTACTGGAAACACCATATATTTT.

There are a few counts of this clone. The chain carries TRBV5-1 and TRBJ2-3; D might be TRBD2 (5 bases). From germline, CDR1 is SGHRS and CDR2 YFSETQ. The V end was cut by 4 bases, the J end by 3 bases, with 18 bases between. This CDR3 is 16 amino acids long. CDR3 DNA sequence: TGCGCCAGCAGCCTTGGCGGGCCTTTTCCAACAGATACGCAGTATTTT. It codes for CASSLGGPFPTDTQYF.

V and J are TRBV5-8 and TRBJ1-2, with D unclear. The CDR3 runs to 16 residues. Germline V gene sequence: CDR1 SGHTS, CDR2 YDEGEE. Trimming removed 2 bases at V and 1 base at J, with 15 bases between. As DNA, the CDR3 is TGTGCCAGCAGCTTTCCGACATGGGTGGATAACTATGGCTACACCTTC. It is translated as CASSFPTWVDNYGYTF.

The chain is built from TRBV10-3 and TRBJ2-5; D possibly corresponds to TRBD2 (5 bases). The CDR3 has 16 residues. Germline CDR1 reads ENHRY; CDR2 reads SYGVKD. The V gene lost 3 bases and the J gene lost 1 base, with 15 bases spanning the gap. CDR3 residues: CAISELWSGSQETQYF. The DNA for the CDR3 is TGTGCCATCAGTGAACTGTGGTCTGGGAGCCAAGAGACCCAGTACTTC.

A few counts support this clone. V gene TRBV5-1 combines with J gene TRBJ2-2; 8 positions match TRBD2. The V segment lost 7 bases and the J segment 7 bases; nucleotides outside the gene matches: 9. CDR1 and CDR2 from the germline V gene are SGHRS and YFSETQ. This CDR3 has 14 residues. CDR3 sequence: CASGKRGPGGELFF. In DNA, the CDR3 is TGCGCCAGCGGAAAGCGGGGGCCAGGCGGGGAGCTGTTTTTT.

The chain combines TRBV6-5 with TRBJ2-7; maybe TRBD1 (6 bases). The germline CDR1 and CDR2 sequences are MNHEY and SVGAGI. V shed 6 bases and J shed 3 bases, with 15 bases lying between them. The CDR3 totals 14 residues. CDR3 in DNA: TGTGCCAGCAGCCGCGCCGGGACACACTACGAGCAGTACTTC. Its protein product is CASSRAGTHYEQYF.

This clone was detected a few times. The chain links TRBV7-8 to TRBJ2-1; 9 nucleotides line up with TRBD2. In germline, CDR1 is SGHVS, CDR2 FQNEAQ. After removal of 1 base from V and 0 bases from J, the junction contained 10 bases not matched to a gene. This CDR3 is 19 amino acids long. This CDR3 is CASSLERRGGFSSYNEQFF. The CDR3 bases are TGTGCCAGCAGCTTAGAAAGGCGGGGGGGCTTCAGCTCCTACAATGAGCAGTTCTTC. Drawing the rest from reference TRBV7-8 and TRBJ2-1, the complete variable domain is GAGVSQSPRYKVAKRGQDVALRCDPISGHVSLFWYQQALGQGPEFLTYFQNEAQLDKSGLPSDRFFAERPEGSVSTLKIQRTQQEDSAVYLCASSLERRGGFSSYNEQFFGPGTRLTVL.

The chain carries TRBV18 and TRBJ2-7; 8 bases are shared with TRBD2. CDR1 KGHSH and CDR2 LQKENI come from the germline V gene. V was clipped by 0 bases and J by 2 bases; unmatched bases: 9. This CDR3 comprises 17 residues. The CDR3 spells CASSPPTGRAGAYEQYF. CDR3 nucleotide sequence: TGTGCCAGCTCACCACCAACTGGGCGAGCGGGAGCCTACGAGCAGTACTTC.